This T cell receptor beta chain was identified in a study of response to subunit inactivated influenza vaccine (dated by TCRdb to the late 2010s). Looking at the study overall: To follow how T cells responded to a trivalent subunit inactivated influenza vaccine, the researchers relied on deep quantitative profiling of the T cell receptor repertoire. On the study overall, not on this receptor specifically: According to the authors, only a limited number of new T cells may be recruited by each seasonal influenza vaccination.

The method was RT-PCR. Instrument used: Illumina HiSeq 2500. TCRdb took the public reads, trimmed them with fastp at Q25, ran MiXCR for clone calling and kept in-frame beta chains. Rows are combined by CDR3 protein, so each entry shows the most common genes and DNA. This sample gives over 650,000 distinct CDR3 sequences in total; roughly 20% of them show up just once. The ten top clones hold 11% of the sample. The CDR3 numbers 17 residues from cysteine through phenylalanine. The sequence is cut down to CDR3 DNA, 51 bases in frame from base 1. The junction shows trimming of 4 bases on V and 0 bases on J, plus 16 bases between the germline ends. For CDR1 and CDR2, the germline V gene lists LGHNA and YSLEER. Remarks on this clonotype: Its antigen target is currently unknown. No much larger clonotype is one base removed from it; base qualities were not supplied.

This sequence originates from a man in his forties or fifties who received an inactivated influenza vaccine. Donor details come from another sample of the same person, matched by shared clones. The specimen was PBMCs from blood, collected more than 4 days after vaccination. The chain was built from TRBV4-3 and TRBJ2-1, with the D gene uncertain. The sequence in DNA is TGCGCCAGCAGCCCAACTGCCAGCCGTTACTCCTACAATGAGCAGTTCTTC. It encodes CASSPTASRYSYNEQFF.